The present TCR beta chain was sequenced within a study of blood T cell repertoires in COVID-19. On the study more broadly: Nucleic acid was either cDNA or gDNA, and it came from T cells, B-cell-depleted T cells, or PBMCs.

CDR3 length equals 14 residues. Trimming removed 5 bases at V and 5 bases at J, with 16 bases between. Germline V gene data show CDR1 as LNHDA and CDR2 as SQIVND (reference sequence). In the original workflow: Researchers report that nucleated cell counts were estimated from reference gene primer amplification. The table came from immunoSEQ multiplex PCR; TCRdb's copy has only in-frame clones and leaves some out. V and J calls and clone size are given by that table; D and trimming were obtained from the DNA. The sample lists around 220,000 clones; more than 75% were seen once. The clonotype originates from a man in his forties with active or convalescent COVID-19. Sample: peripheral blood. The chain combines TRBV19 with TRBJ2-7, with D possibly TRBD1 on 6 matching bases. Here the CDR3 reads CASSHTGSPHEQYF. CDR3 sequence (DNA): TGTGCCAGTAGTCATACAGGGTCCCCCCACGAGCAGTACTTC.